This TCR beta chain was sequenced during a study of shared clonotypes between healthy human individuals. CDR3 length equals 16 residues. V dropped 3 bases and J dropped 0; count of bases not matched to a gene: 4. Per the germline V gene, CDR1 is SNHLY and CDR2 is FYNNEI. Several immunoSEQ plates received, in even portions, the genomic DNA of each subset. Assay: immunoSEQ multiplex PCR; the TCRdb copy retains only in-frame clones and omits some. The sample yields about 1 million clones, around 74% seen once. Overall study results and limits: Owing to a small donor count, the genetic and exposure-history diversity represented was limited. Unshared clonotypes carried lower generation probabilities than those common to all four donors.

This clone was seen more than once but under ten times. Antigen specificity is unknown. This TCR was sampled from a man younger than 30 in good health. Sequenced sample: memory CD4+ T cells sorted from blood. The subset was: CD45RA-negative fraction. This chain links TRBV2 with TRBJ1-5; 8 nucleotides agree with TRBD1. CDR3 nucleotides: TGTGCCAGCAGTGAGGCAGGGGGCGTTAGCAATCAGCCCCAGCATTTT. This translates into CASSEAGGVSNQPQHF.